This T cell receptor delta chain was identified in a study of γδ T cells in repeated Plasmodium falciparum infection. Study observations and caveats: In Vdelta2-negative, largely Vdelta1+, gammadelta repertoires, repeated controlled infections appeared to drive clonal selection waves.

This CDR3 contains 20 residues. The germline gives CDR1 GEAIGNYY, CDR2 EKD. TCRdb re-called the multiplex PCR reads using CATT. The table records 50,000 to 55,000 delta-chain clones, about 1.9% of them present only once. Flow sorting of PBMC yielded separate Vgamma9/Vdelta2+ and Vdelta2-negative gammadelta T cell populations for bulk repertoire analysis. This clone was seen ten or more times. Its antigen is as yet unknown. The protein recorded in TCRdb matches a much larger clone and deviates from this DNA's translation at residue 3, suggesting a read error; the protein here is obtained by translating the DNA.

The rearrangement links TRDV2 to TRDJ1; 10 bases are shared with TRDD3. TCRdb leaves out the J gene; it was filled in here by matching the DNA to germline. Sequenced: gamma-delta T cells from blood. The receptor was derived from a pool of human donors (malaria-infected and uninfected, not separated). CDR3 loop: CARDTHPRMLGDRYTDKLIF. CDR3 DNA sequence: TGTGCCCGTGACACGCATCCCCGAATGCTGGGGGATAGGTACACCGATAAACTCATCTTT.